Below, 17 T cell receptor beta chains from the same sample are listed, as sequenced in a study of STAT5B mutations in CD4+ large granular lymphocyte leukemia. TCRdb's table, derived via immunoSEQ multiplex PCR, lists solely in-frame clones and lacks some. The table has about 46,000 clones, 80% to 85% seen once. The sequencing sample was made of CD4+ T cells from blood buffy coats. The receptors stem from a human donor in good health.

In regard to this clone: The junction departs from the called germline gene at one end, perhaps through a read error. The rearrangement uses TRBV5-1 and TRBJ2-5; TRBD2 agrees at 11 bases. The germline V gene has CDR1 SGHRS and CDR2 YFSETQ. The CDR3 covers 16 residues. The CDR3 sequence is CANSLPLAGGAETQYF. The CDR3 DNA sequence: TGCGCCAACAGCTTGCCATTAGCGGGGGGGGCAGAGACCCAGTACTTC. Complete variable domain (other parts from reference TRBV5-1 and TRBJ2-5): KAGVTQTPRYLIKTRGQQVTLSCSPISGHRSVSWYQQTPGQGLQFLFEYFSETQRNKGNFPGRFSGRQFSNSRSEMNVSTLELGDSALYLCANSLPLAGGAETQYFGPGTRLLVL.

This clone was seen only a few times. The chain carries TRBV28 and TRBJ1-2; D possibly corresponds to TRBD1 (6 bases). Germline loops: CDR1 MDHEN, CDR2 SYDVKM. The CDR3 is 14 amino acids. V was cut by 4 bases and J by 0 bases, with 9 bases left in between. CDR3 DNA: TGTGCCAGCAGTTCCAGGGGAACTAACTATGGCTACACCTTC. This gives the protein CASSSRGTNYGYTF.

The CDR3 loop is CTSSQDKRDRGGNIQYF. The CDR3 DNA is TGCACCAGCAGCCAAGACAAACGGGACAGGGGAGGGAACATTCAGTACTTC. The chain is built from TRBV1 and TRBJ2-4; the table's TRBD1 call for D was not verified on the DNA. TRBV1 is a pseudogene segment. The CDR3 sequence is 17 residues long.

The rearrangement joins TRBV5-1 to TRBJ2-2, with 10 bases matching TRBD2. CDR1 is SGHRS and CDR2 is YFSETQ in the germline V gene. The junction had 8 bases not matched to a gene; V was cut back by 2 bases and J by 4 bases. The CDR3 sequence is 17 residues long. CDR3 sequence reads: CASSLRTSGSGTGELFF. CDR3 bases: TGCGCCAGCAGCTTAAGGACTAGCGGCTCGGGCACCGGGGAGCTGTTTTTT.

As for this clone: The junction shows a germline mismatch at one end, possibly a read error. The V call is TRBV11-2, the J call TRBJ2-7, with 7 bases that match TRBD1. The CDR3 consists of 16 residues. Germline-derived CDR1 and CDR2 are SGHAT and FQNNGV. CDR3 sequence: CASTLGGPGTVYEQYF. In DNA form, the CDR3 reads TGTGCCAGCACCTTAGGCGGGCCTGGGACAGTCTACGAGCAGTACTTC.

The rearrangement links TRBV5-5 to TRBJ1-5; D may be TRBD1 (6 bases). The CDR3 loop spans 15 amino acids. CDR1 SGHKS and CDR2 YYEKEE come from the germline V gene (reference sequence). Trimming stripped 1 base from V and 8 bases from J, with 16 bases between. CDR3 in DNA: TGTGCCAGCAGCTTGCTCGCACAGGGACGCGAGCCCCAGCATTTT. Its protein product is CASSLLAQGREPQHF.

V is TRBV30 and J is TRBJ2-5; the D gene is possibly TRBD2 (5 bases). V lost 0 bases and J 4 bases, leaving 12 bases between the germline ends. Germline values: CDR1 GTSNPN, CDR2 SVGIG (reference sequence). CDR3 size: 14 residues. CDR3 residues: CAWSVQGGRETQYF. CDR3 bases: TGTGCCTGGAGTGTACAAGGAGGAAGAGAGACCCAGTACTTC.

The CDR3 DNA is TGTGCCACCGGAGAGGGCAACTATGGCTACACCTTC. This codes for CATGEGNYGYTF. The rearrangement joins TRBV19 to TRBJ1-2; D not resolved. The germline gives CDR1 LNHDA, CDR2 SQIVND (reference sequence). V was pared by 10 bases and J by 2 bases, with 11 bases between. This CDR3 has 12 amino acids.

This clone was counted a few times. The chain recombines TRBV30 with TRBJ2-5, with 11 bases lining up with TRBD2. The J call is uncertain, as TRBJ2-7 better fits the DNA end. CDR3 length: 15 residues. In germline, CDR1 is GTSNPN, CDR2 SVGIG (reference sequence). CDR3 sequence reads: CAWSSMGLAVYEQYF. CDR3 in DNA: TGTGCCTGGAGTTCGATGGGACTAGCGGTCTACGAGCAGTACTTC.

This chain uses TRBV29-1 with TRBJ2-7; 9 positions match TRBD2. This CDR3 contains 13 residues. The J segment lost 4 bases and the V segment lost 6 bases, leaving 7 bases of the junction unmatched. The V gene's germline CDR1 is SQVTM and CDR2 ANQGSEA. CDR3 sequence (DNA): TGCAGCGTACGCGGACTAGCGCTATACGAGCAGTACTTC. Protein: CSVRGLALYEQYF.

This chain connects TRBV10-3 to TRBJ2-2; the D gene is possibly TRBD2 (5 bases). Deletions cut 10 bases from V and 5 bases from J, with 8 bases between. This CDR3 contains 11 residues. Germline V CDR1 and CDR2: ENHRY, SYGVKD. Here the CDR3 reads CATTGTGELFF. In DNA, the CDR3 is TGTGCCACCACGGGGACCGGGGAGCTGTTTTTT.

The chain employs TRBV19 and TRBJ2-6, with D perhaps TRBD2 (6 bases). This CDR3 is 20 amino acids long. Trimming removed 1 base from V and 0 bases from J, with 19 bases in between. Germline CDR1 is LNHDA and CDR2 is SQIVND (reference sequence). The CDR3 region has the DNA TGTGCCAGTAGTATAGGGTTCCGGGGGACCACCTACTCTGGGGCCAACGTCCTGACTTTC. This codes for CASSIGFRGTTYSGANVLTF.

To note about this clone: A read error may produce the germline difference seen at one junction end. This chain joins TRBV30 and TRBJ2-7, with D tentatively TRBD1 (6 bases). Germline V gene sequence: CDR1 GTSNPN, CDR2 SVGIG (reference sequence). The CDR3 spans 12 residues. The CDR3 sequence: CAWSVQGNEQSF. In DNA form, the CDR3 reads TGTGCCTGGAGTGTGCAGGGGAACGAGCAGTCCTTC.

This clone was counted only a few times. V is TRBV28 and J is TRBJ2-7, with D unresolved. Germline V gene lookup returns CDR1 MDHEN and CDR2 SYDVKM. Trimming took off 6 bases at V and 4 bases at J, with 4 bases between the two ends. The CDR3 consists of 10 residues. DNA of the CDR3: TGTGCCAGCAGCAGATACGAGCAGTACTTC. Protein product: CASSRYEQYF.

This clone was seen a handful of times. CDR3 sequence (DNA): TGCGCCAGCAGCTTGGAGACAGGGGATGGTAGTTCACCCCTCCACTTT. The encoded protein is CASSLETGDGSSPLHF. The J gene is TRBJ1-6, the V gene TRBV5-1; TRBD1 agrees at 8 bases. This CDR3 has 16 residues. Trimming removed 0 bases from V and 9 bases from J; junction bases left unmatched: 8. Germline V lookup: CDR1 SGHRS, CDR2 YFSETQ.

The CDR3 DNA reads TGTGCCAGCAGCAAACGACAGGGAGGAAGCTCCTATAATTCACCCCTCCACTTT. Protein product: CASSKRQGGSSYNSPLHF. The V call is TRBV21-1, the J call TRBJ1-6; no DNA check was done on the table's D call, TRBD1. TRBV21-1 corresponds to a pseudogene. CDR3 size: 18 residues.

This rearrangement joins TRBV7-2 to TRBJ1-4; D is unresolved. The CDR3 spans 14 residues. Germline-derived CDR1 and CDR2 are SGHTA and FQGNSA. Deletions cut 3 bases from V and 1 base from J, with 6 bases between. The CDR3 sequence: CASSFTLTNEKLFF. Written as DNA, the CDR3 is TGTGCCAGCAGCTTTACCCTAACTAATGAAAAACTGTTTTTT.